These 32 T cell receptor beta chains originate from one sample sequenced in a study of blood T cell repertoires in COVID-19. Some clones are missing from TCRdb's copy, which holds only in-frame ones; the method was immunoSEQ multiplex PCR. This sample has about 42,000 clones, with approximately 90% found just once. The sample comprised peripheral blood. These TCRs come from a human donor in a cohort sampled during active COVID-19.

The V gene is TRBV2, the J gene TRBJ2-5; 9 nucleotides align to TRBD2. The CDR3 consists of 13 residues. J gave up 5 bases and V 11 bases, and 9 bases lay outside the gene matches. CDR1 SNHLY and CDR2 FYNNEI come from the germline V gene. CDR3 sequence reads: CAFGVAGEETQYF. The CDR3 region has the DNA TGTGCCTTCGGGGTAGCGGGAGAGGAGACCCAGTACTTC.

This clone appeared a single time. The chain has TRBV7-9 and TRBJ1-1; D not certain. The CDR3 runs to 13 residues. Trimming took 2 bases from V and 1 from J, leaving 5 bases between them. Germline V gene lookup returns CDR1 SEHNR and CDR2 FQNEAQ (reference sequence). CDR3: CASSLPWNTEAFF. In DNA form, the CDR3 reads TGTGCCAGCAGCTTACCGTGGAACACTGAAGCTTTCTTT. Complete variable domain (other parts from reference TRBV7-9 and TRBJ1-1): DTGVSQNPRHKITKRGQNVTFRCDPISEHNRLYWYRQTLGQGPEFLTYFQNEAQLEKSRLLSDRFSAERPKGSFSTLEIQRTEQGDSAMYLCASSLPWNTEAFFGQGTRLTVV.

The V call is TRBV9, the J call TRBJ2-6, with D possibly TRBD1 on 5 matching bases. Germline CDR1 is SGDLS and CDR2 is YYNGEE. The length of the CDR3 is 15 residues. Trimming removed 4 bases from V and 1 base from J, with 9 bases in between. The CDR3 reads CASSIRTSGANVLTF. CDR3 in DNA: TGTGCCAGCAGCATACGGACATCTGGGGCCAACGTCCTGACTTTC.

V and J are TRBV6-4 and TRBJ2-3; 8 bases line up with TRBD2. The length of the CDR3 is 15 residues. The V and J ends lost 4 bases and 4 bases, in that order; junction bases with no gene match: 7. CDR1 MRHNA and CDR2 SNTAGT come from the germline V gene. The CDR3 DNA follows: TGTGCCAGCAGTGGATCCGGGGGGGCCGCAGATACGCAGTATTTT. This sequence encodes CASSGSGGAADTQYF.

The chain has TRBV3-1 (or the pseudogene TRBV3-2) and TRBJ2-3, with D perhaps matching TRBD2 (5 bases). The germline V and J ends were trimmed by 2 bases and 4 bases, with 13 bases remaining between them. Germline loops: CDR1 LGHDT, CDR2 YNNKEL (reference sequence). This CDR3 has 15 amino acids. The DNA of the CDR3 is TGTGCCAGCAGCCAATTGCGGGTCTTAGCAGATACGCAGTATTTT. Translating gives CASSQLRVLADTQYF.

This clone was recorded only once. The chain couples TRBV28 to TRBJ2-3, with 12 bases matching TRBD2. Per the germline V gene, CDR1 is MDHEN and CDR2 is SYDVKM. Trimming at V came to 1 base and at J to 4 bases, leaving 9 bases not matched to a gene. CDR3 length: 18 amino acids. CDR3: CASSLLSLAGGLADTQYF. In DNA, the CDR3 is TGTGCCAGCAGTTTATTGTCTCTAGCGGGGGGGCTGGCAGATACGCAGTATTTT.

This sequence joins TRBV6-5 and TRBJ2-2, with a possible D match to TRBD1 (5 bases). Germline-derived CDR1 and CDR2 are MNHEY and SVGAGI. The CDR3 is 15 residues long. V lost 6 bases and J 4 bases, leaving 15 bases between the germline ends. The CDR3 coding sequence is TGTGCCAGCAGCATCGGGCAGGGTAGCACCGGGGAGCTGTTTTTT. Its protein is CASSIGQGSTGELFF.

The chain uses TRBV6-1 and TRBJ1-2; D is uncertain. Trimming took off 1 base at V and 7 bases at J, with 13 bases between the two ends. This CDR3 has 14 amino acids. Germline V gives CDR1 MNHNS, CDR2 SASEGT. In DNA form, the CDR3 reads TGTGCCAGCAGTGAAGGGGCAGGTATTTCTGGCTACACCTTC. Protein sequence: CASSEGAGISGYTF.

The chain carries TRBV2 and TRBJ2-7; possible D gene TRBD1, 6 bases. Germline CDR1 reads SNHLY; CDR2 reads FYNNEI. V was cut by 6 bases and J by 3 bases, with 6 bases left in between. CDR3 length: 11 amino acids. The CDR3 DNA is TGTGCCAGCAGCAGGGGCTACGAGCAGTACTTC. It codes for CASSRGYEQYF.

CDR3 sequence reads: CASSLGGQGNSPLHF. The CDR3 nucleotides are TGTGCCAGCAGCTTGGGCGGACAGGGAAATTCACCCCTCCACTTT. The chain links TRBV28 to TRBJ1-6, with 8 bases matching TRBD1. Trimming took 6 bases from V and 7 from J; bases not matched to a gene: 8. CDR1 and CDR2 (germline): MDHEN, SYDVKM. The CDR3 is 15 amino acids.

The chain uses TRBV5-6 and TRBJ2-7, with D perhaps TRBD2 (5 bases). Looked up from germline, CDR1 is SGHDT and CDR2 is YYEEEE. Trimming took 4 bases from V and 0 from J, leaving 14 bases between them. CDR3 size: 15 residues. The CDR3 here is CASSTGGPSSYEQYF. CDR3 nucleotide sequence: TGTGCCAGCAGCACGGGCGGGCCCAGCTCCTACGAGCAGTACTTC.

This clone was picked up one time. The rearrangement links TRBV10-3 to TRBJ2-2, with TRBD1 as a possible D gene (6 bases). From germline, CDR1 is ENHRY and CDR2 SYGVKD. This CDR3 has 12 residues. Between the trimmed V and J ends, which lost 5 bases and 7 bases, there was a span of 8 bases. The CDR3 nucleotides read TGTGCCATCAGTTGGGACAACGGGGAGCTGTTTTTT. This translates into CAISWDNGELFF.

This chain links TRBV27 with TRBJ2-3; 8 positions agree with TRBD2. The germline V gene encodes CDR1 MNHEY and CDR2 SMNVEV (reference sequence). CDR3 length: 16 amino acids. The ends lost 10 bases at V and 1 base at J; junction bases unmatched: 13. The CDR3 loop is CATSRWAGGRTDTQYF. In nucleotides, the CDR3 is TGTGCCACCTCCCGATGGGCGGGAGGCCGCACAGATACGCAGTATTTT.

This chain uses TRBV30 with TRBJ2-7, with a possible D match to TRBD1 (6 bases). The germline V gene has CDR1 GTSNPN and CDR2 SVGIG (reference sequence). The CDR3 spans 13 residues. V was shortened by 4 bases and J by 6 bases, with 16 bases between the two germline ends. The CDR3 nucleotides are TGTGCCTGGAATGAGGGTACAGGGCGCGAGCAGTACTTC. Protein product: CAWNEGTGREQYF.

The gene calls are TRBV5-1 and TRBJ1-5; 7 bases match TRBD1. Germline CDR1 SGHRS, CDR2 YFSETQ. V shed 0 bases, J shed 5 bases, and the junction held 5 bases outside the gene matches. The CDR3 covers 15 residues. The CDR3 loop reads CASSLEGGAYQPQHF. CDR3 coding DNA: TGCGCCAGCAGCTTGGAAGGGGGCGCCTATCAGCCCCAGCATTTT.

A note on this clone: Other DNA sequences in the sample encode the same CDR3. This rearrangement joins TRBV5-1 to TRBJ2-3; tentatively, D is TRBD2 (6 bases). V was pared by 3 bases and J by 2 bases, with 19 bases between. The CDR3 length is 17 residues. Germline CDR1 SGHRS, CDR2 YFSETQ. The CDR3 protein is CASSWPGGRGFTDTQYF. The CDR3 bases are TGCGCCAGCAGCTGGCCTGGGGGTCGGGGGTTCACAGATACGCAGTATTTT.

The rearrangement uses TRBV6-2 or TRBV6-3 and TRBJ1-5; 9 bases match TRBD1. Germline values: CDR1 MNHEY, CDR2 SVGEGT. The trim removed 5 bases at V and 0 bases at J, leaving 5 bases unmatched. The CDR3 is 16 residues long. CDR3 loop: CASSHRGRGSNQPQHF. CDR3 DNA sequence: TGTGCCAGCAGTCACAGGGGGCGAGGTAGCAATCAGCCCCAGCATTTT.

The rearrangement joins TRBV3-1 (or the pseudogene TRBV3-2) to TRBJ1-1, with D maybe TRBD1 (6 bases). CDR1 is LGHDT and CDR2 is YNNKEL in the germline V gene (reference sequence). The CDR3 covers 14 residues. The V end lost 4 bases, the J end lost 1 base, and 10 bases lay between the germline ends. As DNA, the CDR3 is TGTGCCAGCAGCCCGTCGACAGGGAACACTGAAGCTTTCTTT. Translating gives CASSPSTGNTEAFF.

The chain recombines TRBV4-2 with TRBJ2-2; 8 nucleotides align to TRBD1. J was trimmed by 1 base and V by 7 bases; bases with no gene match: 14. CDR1 LGHNA and CDR2 YNFKEQ come from the germline V gene. The CDR3 loop spans 18 amino acids. CDR3 in DNA: TGTGCCAGCATCGCTTCAATTGGGGGGACAGGGAACACCGGGGAGCTGTTTTTT. Its protein product is CASIASIGGTGNTGELFF.

The CDR3 DNA sequence: TGTGCCAGTAGACGGACAGGGGGTGGTGAAAAACTGTTTTTT. Translated, it gives CASRRTGGGEKLFF. The chain employs TRBV19 and TRBJ1-4, with 10 bases matching TRBD1. The CDR3 length is 14 residues. CDR1 and CDR2 (germline): LNHDA, SQIVND (reference sequence). Trimming cost V 6 bases and J 7 bases; bases outside gene matches: 5.

V gene TRBV3-1 (or the pseudogene TRBV3-2) combines with J gene TRBJ2-7; 7 bases map to TRBD2. This CDR3 contains 14 residues. With 3 bases clipped from V and 2 bases from J, the junction kept 4 bases outside the gene matches. The V gene's germline CDR1 is LGHDT and CDR2 YNNKEL (reference sequence). For the CDR3, the DNA is TGTGCCAGCAGCCAGGCTAGCGGCCCCTACGAGCAGTACTTC. Its protein is CASSQASGPYEQYF.

The V and J genes are TRBV11-2 and TRBJ1-1, with D perhaps matching TRBD1 (6 bases). This CDR3 spans 13 amino acids. Between the trimmed V and J ends, which lost 5 bases and 3 bases, there was a span of 10 bases. Germline V CDR1 and CDR2: SGHAT, FQNNGV. The CDR3 DNA sequence: TGTGCCAGCAGCCCAGGACAGTACACTGAAGCTTTCTTT. It encodes CASSPGQYTEAFF.

This chain links TRBV6-2 or TRBV6-3 with TRBJ2-7; D may be TRBD1 (6 bases). Germline CDR1 MNHEY, CDR2 SVGEGT. The CDR3 totals 16 residues. V gave up 2 bases and J gave up 5 bases, with 19 bases separating them. The CDR3 region is CASSYAQDSVRHEQYF. CDR3 DNA: TGTGCCAGCAGTTACGCACAGGACAGCGTTAGGCACGAGCAGTACTTC.

V gene TRBV7-2 combines with J gene TRBJ1-1, with 11 bases that match TRBD1. With 2 bases clipped from V and 11 bases from J, the junction kept 7 bases outside the gene matches. The CDR3 has 14 amino acids. CDR1 SGHTA and CDR2 FQGNSA come from the germline V gene. The CDR3 reads CASSLWTGGLGAFF. The CDR3 bases are TGTGCCAGCAGCTTATGGACAGGGGGCCTCGGGGCTTTCTTT.

This clone came up once. J is TRBJ2-5 and V is TRBV7-2; D is unresolved. Trimming took 2 bases from V and 4 from J, leaving 5 bases between them. CDR3 size: 12 residues. Germline loops: CDR1 SGHTA, CDR2 FQGNSA. CDR3 amino acids: CASSLKRETQYF. The CDR3 bases are TGTGCCAGCAGCTTAAAGAGAGAGACCCAGTACTTC.

The rearrangement joins TRBV11-2 to TRBJ2-1, with 11 bases fitting TRBD1. The CDR3 loop spans 15 amino acids. V trimming: 6 bases; J trimming: 9 bases; junction bases outside the gene matches: 10. Per the germline V gene, CDR1 is SGHAT and CDR2 is FQNNGV. The CDR3 region is CASSTGTGGSVEQFF. CDR3 in DNA: TGTGCCAGCAGTACCGGGACAGGGGGTTCGGTTGAGCAGTTCTTC.

This clone was picked up one time. The CDR3 region has the DNA TGCGCCAGCAGCTTGTTCGCTGAGACTGAAGCTTTCTTT. It codes for CASSLFAETEAFF. This rearrangement joins TRBV5-1 to TRBJ1-1; D is uncertain. Germline lookup yields CDR1 SGHRS and CDR2 YFSETQ. V was shortened by 1 base and J by 5 bases, with 9 bases between the two germline ends. The CDR3 loop spans 13 amino acids.

The rearrangement joins TRBV2 to TRBJ1-6; D uncertain. Germline CDR1 and CDR2: SNHLY and FYNNEI. The CDR3 is made up of 17 amino acids. Trimming pared 5 bases from V and 7 bases from J, leaving 21 bases between. CDR3 protein: CASSFGNRGISNSPLHF. As DNA, the CDR3 is TGTGCCAGCAGTTTCGGTAACAGAGGGATCTCGAATTCACCCCTCCACTTT. The full variable domain, with the rest looked up from reference TRBV2 and TRBJ1-6, is EPEVTQTPSHQVTQMGQEVILRCVPISNHLYFYWYRQILGQKVEFLVSFYNNEISEKSEIFDDQFSVERPDGSNFTLKIRSTKLEDSAMYFCASSFGNRGISNSPLHFGNGTRLTVT.

The CDR3 sequence: CATSRDGETQYF. The CDR3 DNA reads TGTGCCACCAGCAGAGACGGGGAGACCCAGTACTTC. The V and J genes are TRBV15 and TRBJ2-5, with D unresolved. This CDR3 is 12 amino acids long. Trimming stripped 0 bases from V and 5 bases from J, with 4 bases between. Germline V gene lookup returns CDR1 LNHNV and CDR2 YYDKDF (reference sequence).

The chain couples TRBV7-2 to TRBJ2-3; D uncertain. This CDR3 is built from 13 residues. Germline V gives CDR1 SGHTA, CDR2 FQGNSA. V lost 5 bases and J 3 bases, leaving 9 bases between the germline ends. In DNA, the CDR3 is TGTGCCAGCAGCCCTCCCGGGACAGATACGCAGTATTTT. Encoded protein: CASSPPGTDTQYF.

Only one count was recorded for this clone. J is TRBJ2-7 and V is TRBV6-2 or TRBV6-3; 12 positions agree with TRBD2. The CDR3 loop spans 16 amino acids. The germline V gene encodes CDR1 MNHEY and CDR2 SVGEGT. V shed 2 bases, J shed 2 bases, and the junction held 4 bases outside the gene matches. CDR3 sequence: CASSYRTSGRTYEQYF. The CDR3 DNA follows: TGTGCCAGCAGTTACCGAACTAGCGGGAGGACCTACGAGCAGTACTTC.

The V call is TRBV6-2 or TRBV6-3, the J call TRBJ1-5; 7 bases fit TRBD1. Per germline, CDR1 MNHEY and CDR2 SVGEGT. This CDR3 spans 16 amino acids. The V and J ends lost 2 bases and 6 bases, in that order; junction bases with no gene match: 10. This chain's CDR3 is CASSYPDRTLAQPQHF. The CDR3 DNA sequence: TGTGCCAGCAGTTACCCGGACAGGACACTTGCTCAGCCCCAGCATTTT.